Listed below are T cell receptor beta chains from one sample, sequenced in a study of early T cells in non-severe SARS-CoV-2 infection. TCRdb passed the 5' RACE reads through MiXCR, listing each CDR3 protein once. The sample holds 45,000 to 55,000 distinct CDR3 sequences; roughly 13% are singletons and the top ten take roughly 10%. Sequenced: whole blood. The receptors were gathered from an adult who was a healthcare worker with PCR-confirmed SARS-CoV-2 infection or an uninfected control (not recorded which). Each CDR3 is given with its conserved first and last residue. The D gene is left open where the match is weak. A row's size may be missing; if present it is once, few, many or a size class.

clone size: few; D gene: TRBD2; J gene: TRBJ2-7; V gene: TRBV20-1; CDR3 protein: CSAPGTSGSLEQYF; CDR3 DNA: TGCAGTGCACCTGGGACTAGCGGGAGCCTCGAGCAGTACTTC
clone size: few; D gene: .; J gene: TRBJ2-1; V gene: TRBV7-9; CDR3 protein: CASSLAPLTSPNEQFF; CDR3 DNA: TGTGCCAGCAGCTTAGCGCCCCTGACTAGTCCCAATGAGCAGTTCTTC
clone size: .; D gene: .; J gene: TRBJ2-2; V gene: TRBV12-3/TRBV12-4; CDR3 protein: CASSFRGGTGELFF; CDR3 DNA: TGTGCCAGCAGTTTTCGTGGGGGTACCGGGGAGCTGTTTTTT
clone size: .; D gene: .; J gene: TRBJ1-1; V gene: TRBV6-1; CDR3 protein: CASSEGPEAFF; CDR3 DNA: TGTGCCAGCAGTGAAGGTCCTGAAGCTTTCTTT
clone size: few; D gene: TRBD2; J gene: TRBJ2-1; V gene: TRBV29-1; CDR3 protein: CSVEGGLATNEQFF; CDR3 DNA: TGCAGCGTTGAAGGGGGACTAGCGACCAATGAGCAGTTCTTC
clone size: many; D gene: TRBD2; J gene: TRBJ2-7; V gene: TRBV10-3; CDR3 protein: CAARTSGSTYEQYF; CDR3 DNA: TGTGCCGCCCGGACTAGCGGGTCTACCTACGAGCAGTACTTC
clone size: many; D gene: TRBD1; J gene: TRBJ1-2; V gene: TRBV13; CDR3 protein: CASSLRQGPYGYTF; CDR3 DNA: TGTGCCAGCAGCCTCCGACAGGGTCCCTATGGCTACACCTTC
clone size: .; D gene: .; J gene: TRBJ1-1; V gene: TRBV6-2/TRBV6-3; CDR3 protein: CASSYPRTYTEAFF; CDR3 DNA: TGTGCCAGCAGTTACCCGCGAACTTACACTGAAGCTTTCTTT
clone size: many; D gene: TRBD1; J gene: TRBJ1-4; V gene: TRBV5-1; CDR3 protein: CASSLGQQGVNEKLFF; CDR3 DNA: TGCGCCAGCAGCTTGGGACAGCAGGGGGTCAATGAAAAACTGTTTTTT
clone size: .; D gene: .; J gene: TRBJ2-3; V gene: TRBV24-1; CDR3 protein: CATSDFDTDTQYF; CDR3 DNA: TGTGCCACCAGTGATTTCGACACAGATACGCAGTATTTT
clone size: .; D gene: .; J gene: TRBJ2-3; V gene: TRBV28; CDR3 protein: CASVGGAVNTDTQYF; CDR3 DNA: TGTGCCAGCGTTGGGGGAGCGGTAAACACAGATACGCAGTATTTT
clone size: .; D gene: .; J gene: TRBJ2-1; V gene: TRBV2; CDR3 protein: CASSEKFLGNEQFF; CDR3 DNA: TGTGCCAGCAGTGAGAAGTTTCTAGGCAATGAGCAGTTCTTC
clone size: many; D gene: .; J gene: TRBJ2-5; V gene: TRBV9; CDR3 protein: CASSSKNFGETQYF; CDR3 DNA: TGTGCCAGCAGCTCAAAGAACTTCGGGGAGACCCAGTACTTC
clone size: few; D gene: .; J gene: TRBJ1-2; V gene: TRBV7-9; CDR3 protein: CASSLDLVMTGPSMVWTF; CDR3 DNA: TGTGCCAGCAGCTTAGATCTTGTCATGACAGGCCCTTCAATGGTATGGACCTTC
clone size: few; D gene: .; J gene: TRBJ1-4; V gene: TRBV3-1; CDR3 protein: CASSQEAGEANEKLFF; CDR3 DNA: TGTGCCAGCAGCCAAGAGGCAGGGGAGGCTAATGAAAAACTGTTTTTT
clone size: .; D gene: TRBD1; J gene: TRBJ2-5; V gene: TRBV5-1; CDR3 protein: CASSLGTGGHSSETQYF; CDR3 DNA: TGCGCCAGCAGCTTGGGAACAGGGGGCCACTCTTCAGAGACCCAGTACTTC
clone size: many; D gene: .; J gene: TRBJ1-2; V gene: TRBV15; CDR3 protein: CATSRDIANYGYTF; CDR3 DNA: TGTGCCACCAGCAGAGATATAGCAAACTATGGCTACACCTTC
clone size: .; D gene: TRBD1; J gene: TRBJ1-1; V gene: TRBV6-1; CDR3 protein: CASRADRGNTEAFF; CDR3 DNA: TGTGCCAGTCGAGCCGACAGGGGTAACACTGAAGCTTTCTTT
clone size: .; D gene: .; J gene: TRBJ2-7; V gene: TRBV9; CDR3 protein: CASSLGGRRSYEQYF; CDR3 DNA: TGTGCCAGCAGCCTGGGGGGGCGCAGGTCCTACGAGCAGTACTTC
clone size: .; D gene: TRBD1; J gene: TRBJ1-2; V gene: TRBV28; CDR3 protein: CASSPDRDAYGYTF; CDR3 DNA: TGTGCCAGCAGTCCGGACAGGGACGCCTATGGCTACACCTTC
clone size: many; D gene: .; J gene: TRBJ1-2; V gene: TRBV7-2; CDR3 protein: CASSLQLDSYGYTF; CDR3 DNA: TGTGCCAGCAGCCTCCAGTTAGACAGCTATGGCTACACCTTC
clone size: few; D gene: TRBD2; J gene: TRBJ2-7; V gene: TRBV7-2; CDR3 protein: CASSPTSLAGVPYEQYF; CDR3 DNA: TGTGCCAGCAGCCCCACGTCACTAGCGGGGGTACCCTACGAGCAGTACTTC
clone size: few; D gene: TRBD2; J gene: TRBJ2-1; V gene: TRBV19; CDR3 protein: CASSTPLAGGVNEQFF; CDR3 DNA: TGTGCCAGTAGTACCCCCCTAGCGGGGGGAGTCAATGAGCAGTTCTTC
clone size: many; D gene: .; J gene: TRBJ2-5; V gene: TRBV5-1; CDR3 protein: CASSPDSTQYF; CDR3 DNA: TGCGCCAGCAGCCCGGACTCGACCCAGTACTTC
clone size: few; D gene: TRBD1; J gene: TRBJ2-2; V gene: TRBV7-6; CDR3 protein: CASSWGTGSGELFF; CDR3 DNA: TGTGCCAGCAGCTGGGGGACAGGGTCCGGGGAGCTGTTTTTT
clone size: .; D gene: .; J gene: TRBJ1-1; V gene: TRBV7-9; CDR3 protein: CASSFLWTEAFF; CDR3 DNA: .
clone size: many; D gene: .; J gene: TRBJ2-1; V gene: TRBV19; CDR3 protein: CASSIEQDYNEQFF; CDR3 DNA: TGTGCCAGTAGTATAGAACAGGACTACAATGAGCAGTTCTTC
clone size: .; D gene: .; J gene: TRBJ2-5; V gene: TRBV20-1; CDR3 protein: CSARAPIASETQYF; CDR3 DNA: TGCAGTGCTAGGGCCCCGATCGCGTCAGAGACCCAGTACTTC
clone size: .; D gene: TRBD1; J gene: TRBJ1-4; V gene: TRBV5-1; CDR3 protein: CASSPGQGIATNEKLFF; CDR3 DNA: TGCGCCAGCAGCCCTGGACAGGGGATAGCAACTAATGAAAAACTGTTTTTT
clone size: .; D gene: .; J gene: TRBJ1-6; V gene: TRBV20-1; CDR3 protein: CSARDHGSGNSPLHF; CDR3 DNA: TGCAGTGCTAGAGATCACGGGAGCGGTAATTCACCCCTCCACTTT
clone size: .; D gene: .; J gene: TRBJ2-1; V gene: TRBV30; CDR3 protein: CAWSVNPSRDTYNEQFF; CDR3 DNA: TGTGCCTGGAGTGTAAACCCTTCCCGGGACACATACAATGAGCAGTTCTTC
clone size: .; D gene: .; J gene: TRBJ1-2; V gene: TRBV20-1; CDR3 protein: CSALGGKGYGYTF; CDR3 DNA: TGCAGTGCCCTAGGGGGGAAGGGCTATGGCTACACCTTC
clone size: many; D gene: TRBD2; J gene: TRBJ2-7; V gene: TRBV5-8; CDR3 protein: CASSGTSGRIGEQYF; CDR3 DNA: TGTGCCAGCAGCGGGACTAGCGGGAGAATAGGGGAGCAGTACTTC
clone size: .; D gene: .; J gene: TRBJ1-3; V gene: TRBV7-9; CDR3 protein: CASAGALITSSGNTIYF; CDR3 DNA: TGTGCCAGCGCGGGGGCCCTCATTACAAGCTCTGGAAACACCATATATTTT
clone size: many; D gene: TRBD2; J gene: TRBJ2-7; V gene: TRBV6-2/TRBV6-3; CDR3 protein: CASSYSILAEHYEQYF; CDR3 DNA: TGTGCCAGCAGTTACTCGATTCTAGCGGAACACTACGAGCAGTACTTC
clone size: few; D gene: .; J gene: TRBJ2-1; V gene: TRBV5-1; CDR3 protein: CASSLLGASSYNEQFF; CDR3 DNA: TGCGCCAGCAGCTTGTTGGGGGCAAGCTCCTACAATGAGCAGTTCTTC
clone size: many; D gene: .; J gene: TRBJ2-3; V gene: TRBV5-1; CDR3 protein: CASRLATRYTDTQYF; CDR3 DNA: TGCGCCAGCAGGTTAGCGACGCGGTACACAGATACGCAGTATTTT